This T cell receptor (beta chain) was captured in a study of beta chain features in type 1 diabetes. Per the germline V gene, CDR1 is MNHEY and CDR2 is SMNVEV (reference sequence). The CDR3 has 13 amino acids. J lost 12 bases, V lost 5 bases, and 10 bases had no gene match. The entirety of the isolated RNA underwent reverse transcription, so expressed TCRB transcripts were sequenced. TCRdb's table, derived via immunoSEQ multiplex PCR, lists solely in-frame clones and lacks some. The sample records more than 300,000 clones, roughly 13% being singletons. This clone has a handful of counts. This receptor was obtained from a man aged 18 to 30 in good health. The sample comprised naive CD4+ T cells from blood. This chain connects TRBV27 to TRBJ2-1; 7 bases align to TRBD1. The chain's CDR3 is CASSEITGVAQFF. DNA of the CDR3: TGTGCCAGCAGTGAGATCACAGGGGTCGCGCAGTTCTTC.